This TCR beta chain derives from a study of T cells after somatic rescue of genetic block. Assay used: immunoSEQ multiplex PCR; TCRdb lists only in-frame clones, some missing. The data contain 70,000 or so clones, 85% to 95% of them singletons. Trimming removed 4 bases from V and 4 bases from J, with 14 bases in between. Germline CDR1 reads KGHSH; CDR2 reads LQKENI. The CDR3 has 15 amino acids. In its sample, this clone was seen a few times. Sample: peripheral blood mononuclear cells (PBMCs). The sequence derives from a man in his forties. The rearrangement links TRBV18 to TRBJ1-3, with D maybe TRBD1 (6 bases). CDR3 sequence (DNA): TGTGCCAGCTCACTCGAGAGGGGGAAAGGAAACACCATATATTTT. The encoded protein is CASSLERGKGNTIYF.